This T cell receptor (beta chain) was captured by sequencing in a study of cytomegalovirus exposure and HLA in healthy donors. The primer mix had 60 Vbeta and 13 Jbeta primers. Profiled with immunoSEQ multiplex PCR; TCRdb holds only in-frame clones, not every one. Of some 200,000 clones in the sample, 70% to 85% were seen once. Broader study findings: Later work found most CMV-associated TCR beta chains apparently HLA-restricted. In vitro work confirmed that a few CMV-associated chains recognize CMV antigens.

On this clone itself: Its specificity is not known.

Sequenced sample: PBMCs. This clonotype was obtained from a boy between 2 and 10 years old in good health and CMV-seronegative.

As DNA, the CDR3 is TGCGCCAGCAGCCAGGGACAGTCCCCTAGGACCTTC. It is translated as CASSQGQSPRTF. The chain is built from TRBV4-1 and TRBJ1-2; 7 nucleotides line up with TRBD1. CDR3 size: 12 residues. The germline V gene encodes CDR1 MGHRA and CDR2 YSYEKL. V lost 3 bases and J lost 14; bases outside the gene matches: 9.